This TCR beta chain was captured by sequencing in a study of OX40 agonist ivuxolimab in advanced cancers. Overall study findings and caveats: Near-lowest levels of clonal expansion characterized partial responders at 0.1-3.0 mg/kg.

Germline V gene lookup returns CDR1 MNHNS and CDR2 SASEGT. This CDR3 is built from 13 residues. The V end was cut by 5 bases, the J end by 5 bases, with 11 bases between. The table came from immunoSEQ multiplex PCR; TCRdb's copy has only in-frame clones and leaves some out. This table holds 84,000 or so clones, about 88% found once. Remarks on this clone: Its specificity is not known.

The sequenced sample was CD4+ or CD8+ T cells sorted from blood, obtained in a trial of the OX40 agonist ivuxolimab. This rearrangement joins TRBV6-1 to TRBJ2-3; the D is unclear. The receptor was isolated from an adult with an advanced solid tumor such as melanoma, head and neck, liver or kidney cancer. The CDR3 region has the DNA TGTGCCAGCAGTCTTGGACGTGAAGATACGCAGTATTTT. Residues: CASSLGREDTQYF.